The rows below give T cell receptor beta chains drawn from one sample of a study of T cells after yellow fever vaccination. TCRdb redid the calling of the 5' RACE reads with MiXCR, one entry per CDR3 protein. The sample consists of under 300,000 distinct CDR3 sequences, around 13% of them appearing once. The sequenced sample was CD4+ T cells sorted from PBMCs, obtained 45 days after the yellow fever booster vaccination. The source is a man aged 30 to 45 who received the YFV17D yellow fever vaccine. Both conserved end residues are part of each CDR3. The D gene is left open where the match is weak. Some rows have no size entry. The others give once, few or many, or a class for an expanded clone.

TRBD1,TRBJ2-2,14,few,TRBV19,CASRGGRFTGELFF,TGTGCCAGTAGAGGGGGCAGATTCACCGGGGAGCTGTTTTTT
TRBD2,TRBJ2-1,14,.,TRBV7-9,CASSRAGGLNEQFF,TGTGCCAGCAGTCGAGCGGGAGGGCTTAATGAGCAGTTCTTC
.,TRBJ2-2,13,many,TRBV12-3/TRBV12-4,CASSFGNTGELFF,TGTGCCAGCAGTTTCGGAAACACCGGGGAGCTGTTTTTT
.,TRBJ1-1,12,few,TRBV20-1,CGGGSGNTEAFF,TGCGGGGGTGGGAGCGGGAACACTGAAGCTTTCTTT
TRBD1,TRBJ2-1,15,.,TRBV20-1,CSASVLGQNYNEQFF,TGCAGTGCTAGCGTCCTGGGACAGAATTACAATGAGCAGTTCTTC
.,TRBJ1-6,15,few,TRBV4-3,CASSLGLREGSPLHF,TGCGCCAGCAGTCTCGGGCTTCGGGAGGGTTCACCCCTCCACTTT
.,TRBJ1-5,16,.,TRBV6-2/TRBV6-3,CASNRDRLGGNQPQHF,TGTGCCAGCAACAGAGACAGGTTGGGGGGAAATCAGCCCCAGCATTTT
.,TRBJ2-3,15,few,TRBV6-1,CASTQGAGAPDTQYF,TGTGCCAGCACTCAAGGGGCTGGGGCCCCAGATACGCAGTATTTT
.,TRBJ1-6,15,.,TRBV7-9,CASSLQGGANSPLHF,TGTGCCAGCAGCTTGCAGGGTGGGGCAAATTCACCCCTCCACTTT
.,TRBJ2-1,15,.,TRBV18,CASSPFTATYNEQFF,TGTGCCAGCTCACCATTCACGGCTACTTACAATGAGCAGTTCTTC
TRBD2,TRBJ2-2,16,.,TRBV6-1,CASSPSGRTNTGELFF,TGTGCCAGCAGTCCTAGCGGGAGGACGAACACCGGGGAGCTGTTTTTT
.,TRBJ1-5,13,.,TRBV12-3/TRBV12-4,CASRGLSNQPQHF,TGTGCCAGCAGGGGACTAAGCAATCAGCCCCAGCATTTT
.,TRBJ2-7,13,few,TRBV9,CASSVVPQAGQYF,TGTGCCAGCAGCGTAGTACCCCAGGCTGGGCAGTACTTC
TRBD2,TRBJ2-1,15,.,TRBV6-1,CASHPSGRAGNEQFF,TGTGCCAGCCACCCTAGCGGAAGGGCGGGCAATGAGCAGTTCTTC
TRBD1,TRBJ1-2,15,few,TRBV7-2,CASSRKVQGAGGYTF,TGTGCCAGCAGCCGCAAGGTCCAGGGGGCAGGTGGCTACACCTTC
TRBD2,TRBJ2-3,13,few,TRBV29-1,CSASLAVADTQYF,TGCAGCGCATCACTAGCGGTGGCAGATACGCAGTATTTT
.,TRBJ1-5,14,.,TRBV29-1,CSVTGTGTDQPQHF,TGCAGCGTGACCGGGACCGGTACCGATCAGCCCCAGCATTTT
.,TRBJ1-1,13,few,TRBV3-1,CASSQALVTEAFF,TGTGCCAGCAGCCAAGCCTTAGTCACTGAAGCTTTCTTT
TRBD1,TRBJ2-1,13,.,TRBV6-2/TRBV6-3,CASRPTGVDEQFF,TGTGCCAGCAGACCTACAGGGGTTGATGAGCAGTTCTTC
.,TRBJ2-3,15,.,TRBV12-3/TRBV12-4,CASSLDSLGSDTQYF,TGTGCCAGCAGTCTAGACTCCCTTGGATCCGATACGCAGTATTTT
.,TRBJ2-7,14,.,TRBV25-1,CASSPRREPYEQYF,TGTGCCAGCAGTCCGCGACGGGAACCCTACGAGCAGTACTTC
TRBD2,TRBJ2-5,15,.,TRBV20-1,CSAGPNRGGVETQYF,TGCAGTGCTGGCCCTAATCGGGGGGGGGTAGAGACCCAGTACTTC
TRBD2,TRBJ2-7,14,few,TRBV7-2,CASSLIGTSGEQYF,TGTGCCAGCAGCTTAATTGGGACTAGCGGCGAGCAGTACTTC
TRBD1,TRBJ2-3,15,few,TRBV5-1,CASSFKQGGTDTQYF,TGCGCCAGCAGCTTCAAACAGGGGGGTACAGATACGCAGTATTTT
.,TRBJ2-6,15,.,TRBV5-1,CASSDPWAGANVLTF,TGCGCCAGCAGCGACCCCTGGGCAGGGGCCAACGTCCTGACTTTC
.,TRBJ1-1,12,few,TRBV20-1,CSARDQGSEAFF,TGCAGTGCTAGAGATCAGGGCTCTGAAGCTTTCTTT
.,TRBJ2-1,14,few,TRBV20-1,CSAFRDPPYNEQFF,TGCAGTGCATTCCGGGACCCACCTTACAATGAGCAGTTCTTC
.,TRBJ2-6,15,.,TRBV7-3,CASSLMLSGANVLTF,TGTGCCAGCAGCTTAATGCTCTCTGGGGCCAACGTCCTGACTTTC
TRBD1,TRBJ1-6,16,.,TRBV5-1,CASSSGTGERNSPLHF,TGCGCCAGCAGCTCGGGGACAGGTGAGAGGAATTCACCCCTCCACTTT
.,TRBJ2-3,15,.,TRBV10-3,CAISDGGKSTDTQYF,TGTGCCATCAGTGATGGCGGGAAGAGCACAGATACGCAGTATTTT
TRBD1,TRBJ2-7,15,.,TRBV15,CATSRAGQGSSEQYF,TGTGCCACCAGCAGAGCGGGACAGGGTAGCTCCGAGCAGTACTTC
TRBD2,TRBJ2-1,14,few,TRBV7-7,CASSLGAGWNEQFF,TGTGCTAGCAGCTTAGGAGCGGGATGGAATGAGCAGTTCTTC
TRBD1,TRBJ1-2,14,few,TRBV15,CATSPGTANYGYTF,TGTGCCACCAGCCCCGGGACAGCTAACTATGGCTACACCTTC
.,TRBJ2-1,15,many,TRBV20-1,CSAPDPGRQGSEQFF,TGCAGTGCGCCTGACCCTGGGAGGCAGGGTAGTGAGCAGTTCTTC
.,TRBJ2-3,12,many,TRBV3-1,CASSLNTDTQYF,TGTGCCAGCAGCCTCAATACAGATACGCAGTATTTT
.,TRBJ2-3,15,few,TRBV9,CASSLDEGLFNTQYF,TGTGCCAGCAGCCTGGACGAGGGACTTTTCAATACGCAGTATTTT
.,TRBJ2-7,16,.,TRBV7-2,CASRRGPKVQLYEQYF,TGTGCCAGCAGAAGGGGCCCCAAAGTTCAACTCTACGAGCAGTACTTC
TRBD2,TRBJ2-3,17,few,TRBV23-1,CASSQSELAGARDTQYF,TGCGCCAGCAGTCAATCTGAATTAGCGGGAGCACGAGATACGCAGTATTTT
TRBD2,TRBJ2-1,16,few,TRBV5-6,CASSLGGGHFYNEQFF,TGTGCCAGCAGCTTGGGGGGAGGGCACTTCTACAATGAGCAGTTCTTC
.,TRBJ2-7,14,many,TRBV20-1,CSAFGTPQSDEQYF,TGCAGTGCTTTCGGGACCCCCCAAAGCGACGAGCAGTACTTC
.,TRBJ2-2,14,.,TRBV7-2,CASSLVEGPGELFF,TGTGCCAGCAGCTTAGTTGAGGGCCCCGGGGAGCTGTTTTTT
.,TRBJ1-5,19,.,TRBV13,CASSPAQDGRENSNQPQHF,TGTGCCAGCAGCCCGGCCCAGGACGGTCGCGAAAATAGCAATCAGCCCCAGCATTTT
TRBD2,TRBJ2-7,16,.,TRBV12-3/TRBV12-4,CASSVPTSGRSYEQYF,TGTGCCAGCAGTGTACCGACTAGCGGGAGATCTTACGAGCAGTACTTC
TRBD1,TRBJ1-4,14,few,TRBV6-1,CASRWTGGYEKLFF,TGTGCCAGCAGATGGACAGGGGGTTATGAAAAACTGTTTTTT
.,TRBJ2-5,13,few,TRBV5-1,CASSFLRQETQYF,TGCGCCAGCAGCTTCCTGCGGCAAGAGACCCAGTACTTC
TRBD1,TRBJ1-6,16,few,TRBV5-5,CASSTTPGTGNSPLHF,TGTGCCAGCAGCACGACGCCCGGGACAGGGAATTCACCCCTCCACTTT
.,TRBJ2-5,15,few,TRBV5-1,CASSLEDGSGETQYF,TGCGCCAGCAGCTTGGAGGACGGTTCGGGGGAGACCCAGTACTTC
.,TRBJ2-7,13,.,TRBV7-2,CSSSLVPVYEQYF,TGTTCCAGCAGCTTAGTGCCTGTATACGAGCAGTACTTC
TRBD2,TRBJ2-7,16,few,TRBV5-1,CASSSHITSGSSEQYF,TGCGCCAGCAGCTCCCACATTACTAGCGGGAGTAGTGAGCAGTACTTC
TRBD1,TRBJ2-1,15,few,TRBV9,CASSVRTGNNNEQFF,TGTGCCAGCAGCGTTCGGACAGGGAACAACAATGAGCAGTTCTTC
.,TRBJ2-5,15,.,TRBV12-3/TRBV12-4,CASSSMSGNQETQYF,TGTGCCAGCAGCTCTATGTCAGGTAACCAAGAGACCCAGTACTTC
TRBD1,TRBJ2-3,15,few,TRBV5-1,CASSIGQGAADTQYF,TGCGCCAGCAGCATCGGACAGGGGGCTGCAGATACGCAGTATTTT
TRBD1,TRBJ1-4,13,few,TRBV20-1,CSATGGANEKLFF,TGCAGTGCTACAGGGGGGGCTAATGAAAAACTGTTTTTT
.,TRBJ2-7,18,.,TRBV15,CATSRLRVYVGGHGEQYF,TGTGCCACCAGCAGACTCCGGGTGTATGTCGGGGGGCACGGCGAGCAGTACTTC
TRBD1,TRBJ1-5,15,.,TRBV7-8,CASSPGQGIRQPQHF,TGTGCCAGCAGCCCGGGACAGGGAATTCGTCAGCCCCAGCATTTT